The entry that follows covers one T cell receptor beta chain sequence. Its antigen remains unknown. The data belong to a study of OX40 agonist ivuxolimab in advanced cancers. Findings of the study overall: In the 0.1 to 3.0 mg/kg range, CD4+ and CD8+ blood T cells had expanded clonally by week 6.

TCRdb's table, derived via immunoSEQ multiplex PCR, lists solely in-frame clones and lacks some. The table lists about 51,000 clones, roughly 84% of them singletons. The CDR3 is 14 amino acids. The V end lost 5 bases, the J end lost 2 bases, and 12 bases lay between the germline ends. Germline V lookup: CDR1 MDHEN, CDR2 SYDVKM. V is TRBV28 and J is TRBJ2-5; D not certain. This specimen was CD4+ or CD8+ T cells sorted from blood, taken in a trial of the OX40 agonist ivuxolimab. The sequence was obtained from an adult with an advanced solid tumor such as melanoma, head and neck, liver or kidney cancer. The CDR3 reads CASSTLQVQETQYF. In nucleotides, the CDR3 is TGTGCCAGCAGTACCCTCCAAGTACAAGAGACCCAGTACTTC.